Sequencing of this T cell receptor beta chain was carried out in a study of cytomegalovirus exposure and HLA in healthy donors (dated by TCRdb to about 2017). Regarding the study in general: According to an earlier analysis of several hundred of the donors, some 180 million T cells yielded over 90 million unique TCR beta sequences and about 300 Gb of sequence data. Donor age, sex, ethnicity and CMV serostatus were compiled alongside the repertoire data. The study was designed to test whether signatures of past pathogen exposure could be identified by cataloging public T cell receptors. An earlier analysis of around 540 of the donors applied high-throughput TCR beta sequencing to assess whether each TCR beta V gene segment acted as functional or pseudogenic. Typing coverage differed by locus: A, B, C, DRB1 and DQB1 were typed in about 629-640 donors, DQA1 in roughly 510, DPA1 in 606, and DPB1 in 472. Rather than drawing on any new phenotypic data, the later analysis identified candidate immune exposures from TCR beta sequences and the way those sequences occurred across donors. Of the roughly 400 genotyped donors, approximately 83% fell in the genetic ancestry cluster associated with self-reported Caucasian donors. Around 300 gigabases of sequencing data and 70 million to 85 million unique TCR sequences were included in an early release covering 550 to 650 HLA-typed donors. A handful of DR-DQ haplotypes were handled as single units for association and clustering because linkage in the cohort was strong. The T cell repertoires of roughly 660 subjects were profiled by immunosequencing and related to cytomegalovirus serostatus. HLA typing included class I and class II loci at four-digit resolution. A separate validation cohort of some 130 different subjects was used in addition to the roughly 620-subject first cohort. Genome-wide SNP genotypes for about 55% of the roughly 670 donors were used in a later genetic analysis, which treated that subset as a discovery cohort. Every repertoire in the discovery cohort had been generated on one and the same sequencing platform. A later analysis re-examined previously published TCR beta repertoires from 500 to 700 donors and added high-resolution HLA genotyping to investigate patterns of TCR occurrence. Among 300 to 500 genotyped donors of the cohort, an average of around 250,000 unique TCR beta nucleotide sequences was sequenced per donor, of which about 20% were non-productive. High-throughput TCR immunosequencing, statistical association of individual TCRs with disease status, and machine learning were combined to predict cytomegalovirus infection status.

Cut back by 1 base and 4 bases, the V and J ends lie 5 bases apart. Measured from the cysteine to the phenylalanine, the CDR3 is 13 residues long. Only the CDR3 region is kept as DNA, spanning 39 bases read in frame from base 1. The CDR1 and CDR2 encoded by the germline V gene (reference sequence) are SEHNR and FQNEAQ. Receptor libraries were prepared by the immunoSEQ multiplex PCR assay. For the multiplex PCR, a mixture combining 60 forward primers for TCR Vbeta segments and 13 reverse primers for TCR Jbeta segments was used. A multiplex PCR assay on genomic DNA amplified the CDR3 region of rearranged TCR beta genes. On the Illumina HiSeq System, the amplified TCR beta libraries were sequenced as 87-base-pair reads. Per the source publication's procedure: A later analysis counted about 80 million unique TCR beta chains across the 640 or so repertoires, and some 12 million of these chains were shared by at least two donors. Raw reads were error-corrected and collapsed into unique sequences by a nearest-neighbor algorithm in which closely related sequences were merged to remove PCR and sequencing errors. Alignment of CDR3 sequences to IMGT reference sequences was used to assign V, D and J gene segments. For a sequence to be retained, a match of at least six nucleotides was required to both a V gene segment and a J gene segment. A rearrangement counted as productive if the CDR3 had no stop codons and remained in frame with V and J, and every other rearrangement counted as non-productive. Following IMGT convention, CDR3 was defined as the stretch from the second conserved V-encoded cysteine to the conserved J-encoded phenylalanine. The earlier analysis of about 640 of the donors excluded any sequence lacking an unambiguous match to a single V gene segment. In an earlier analysis of approximately 500 of the donors, a V segment was called functional when productive rearrangements were above 56.7%, and segregating when the standard deviation between donors exceeded 5%. A statistical classification framework was built to diagnose cytomegalovirus status from the catalog of TCR beta chain sequences. A later analysis assigned V and J genes by comparing TCR nucleotide sequences with IMGT/GENE-DB human TR gene sequences. Using the TCRdist pipeline, a later analysis assigned CDR3 sequences along with most-parsimonious VDJ recombination scenarios. In a later analysis, each TCR beta chain was defined by its CDR3 amino acid sequence together with its V-gene family, and reads without a unique V-gene family were excluded. In a later analysis, fewer than 600 highly shared, low-generation-probability nucleotide sequences were removed to address suspected cross-contamination and a sequencing artifact. A later analysis calculated a clonal expansion index for each public chain from normalized within-repertoire ranks of inferred template counts. Generation probabilities in a later analysis came from a VDJ recombination model fitted to out-of-frame rearrangements, and those results were checked against IGoR. In a later analysis, TCR-TCR, TCR-HLA and TCR-CMV co-occurrence was scored with hypergeometric tests, and a repertoire-size bias correction was applied to TCR pairs. False discovery rates were estimated in a later analysis by permuting HLA or CMV assignments 20 times. In a later analysis, co-occurring TCRs were grouped with DBSCAN, and TCRdist sequence similarity was added when clustering was performed within HLA-allele-positive subsets. For co-occurrence clustering, repertoires with fewer than 30,000 or more than 120,000 public chains were excluded, along with five repertoires with anomalous nucleotide sharing. The clones in this table, taken by TCRdb from immuneACCESS, are in-frame only. Not every clone is retained; where verified, under half of the shortfall comes from an unresolved V gene, and the cause of the rest is unknown. V, J and clone size are those of that table, while D and trimming were read from the DNA. For this sample the table gives 40,000 to 45,000 clones, of which around three quarters were detected only once. Roughly 1.4% of the sample is taken by the ten largest.

Remarks on this clone: Its antigen is currently not known. No much larger clonotype is one base removed from it; base qualities were not supplied.

The cohort consisted of some 670 healthy bone marrow donors. Cohort members were all nominally healthy when sampled, although unrecorded immune exposures were likely present. The donor tested CMV seronegative, placing the donor among the 300 to 450 seronegative members of the cohort. Every donor gave a peripheral blood sample, and the peripheral blood mononuclear cells from that sample were used for TCR beta sequencing. Genomic DNA extraction from the blood cell samples was performed with the Qiagen DNeasy Blood Extraction Kit. Results and caveats for the whole study, not just this receptor: The 87-base-pair reads could not distinguish some IMGT-functional V segments, including TRBV6-2 and TRBV6-3, so those segments were excluded. Most TCR sequences were observed very rarely across donors, whereas some public TCRs were present in many individuals. Immune exposure information for the cohort was limited to CMV serostatus. In this cohort, only TCR beta chains were sequenced, and detectable features were limited by the absence of alpha or paired-chain data. HLA typing was unavailable for some donors at each locus, so association tests used only the typed subset. A later genetic analysis associated a missense DCLRE1C variant with V-gene and J-gene trimming of TCR beta chains, and an independent cohort replicated the association. The earlier analysis of about 600 of the donors excluded some 16 rarely observed V segments, including chromosome 9 orphons, because counts were too low. In a later analysis, HLA-associated TCR beta chains showed more clonal expansion and lower generation probabilities than non-associated chains that were equally common. A further reported finding was that TCR beta sequences accurately predicted the HLA-A and HLA-B alleles for most subjects in the first cohort. According to a later analysis, TCR association rates differed among HLA loci, with DRB1 alleles showing the most associated TCRs and HLA-C alleles showing the fewest. In a later analysis, several top co-occurrence clusters were reported to appear linked to parvovirus B19, influenza, CMV and Epstein-Barr virus. Most CMV-associated TCR beta chains appeared to be HLA-restricted in a later analysis, and the HLA associations seemed to be driven largely by CMV exposure. The classifier was reported to diagnose cytomegalovirus status with high specificity and sensitivity in both the original and validation cohorts. A cluster of highly shared sequence variants was judged likely to be a technical artifact of the sequencing pipeline. Correlated functional status among segregating V segments might be attributable to linkage disequilibrium, but an unknown experimental factor could not be ruled out. Compared with the approximately 700-donor mean, donors in an Asian-associated ancestry cluster had fewer N-insertions in productive TCRs, according to a later genetic analysis. The authors suggested that the approach could potentially be generalized to other disease states and immunological phenotypes. The presence/absence analyses assumed that sequencing depth was roughly uniform across donors, and that assumption may not be true. Assigning TCR associations to individual alleles was difficult when HLA alleles, especially DR and DQ, strongly co-occurred. The study listed 150 to 200 TCR beta chains as associated with cytomegalovirus. In an earlier analysis of more than 500 of the donors, most TCR beta V segments appeared in productive rearrangements about 87% or about 30% of the time, broadly matching IMGT annotations. A few of the identified cytomegalovirus-associated TCR beta chains were confirmed in vitro to be specific for cytomegalovirus antigens. Specific HLA alleles were associated with 15,000 to 20,000 TCR beta sequences at a false discovery rate of 0.05 in a later analysis.

The clonotype originates from a man under 40 in good health and CMV-seronegative. This receptor chain uses TRBV7-9 and TRBJ2-1; the D gene assignment is ambiguous. The specimen sequenced was PBMCs. The nucleotide sequence reads TGTGCCAGCAGCTTAGGGGCGTACAATGAGCAGTTCTTC. This gives the protein CASSLGAYNEQFF.